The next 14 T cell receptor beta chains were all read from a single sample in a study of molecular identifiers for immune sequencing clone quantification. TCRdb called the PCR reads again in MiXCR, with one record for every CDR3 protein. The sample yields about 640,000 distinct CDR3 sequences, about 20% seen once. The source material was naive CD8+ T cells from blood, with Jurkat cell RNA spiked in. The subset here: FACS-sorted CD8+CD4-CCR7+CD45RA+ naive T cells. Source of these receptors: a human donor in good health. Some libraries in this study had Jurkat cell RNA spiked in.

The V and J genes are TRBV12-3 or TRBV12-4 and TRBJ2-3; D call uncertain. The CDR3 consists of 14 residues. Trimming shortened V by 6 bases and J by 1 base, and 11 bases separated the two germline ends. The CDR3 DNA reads TGTGCCAGCAGCCCGCCGACCGGCACAGATACGCAGTATTTT. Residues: CASSPPTGTDTQYF.

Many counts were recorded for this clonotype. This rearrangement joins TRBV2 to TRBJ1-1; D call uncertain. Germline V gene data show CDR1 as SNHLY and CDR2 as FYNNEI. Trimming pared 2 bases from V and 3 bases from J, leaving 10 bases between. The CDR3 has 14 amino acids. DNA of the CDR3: TGTGCCAGCAGTGAATGGGAGGGAGACACTGAAGCTTTCTTT. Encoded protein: CASSEWEGDTEAFF.

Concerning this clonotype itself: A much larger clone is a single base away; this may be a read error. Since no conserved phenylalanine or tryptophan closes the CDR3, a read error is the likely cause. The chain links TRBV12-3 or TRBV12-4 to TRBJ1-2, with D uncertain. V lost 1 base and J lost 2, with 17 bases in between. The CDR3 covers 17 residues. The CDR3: CASSLDVGHSQNYGYTI. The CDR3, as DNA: TGTGCCAGCAGTTTAGACGTCGGGCACAGTCAAAACTATGGCTACACCATC.

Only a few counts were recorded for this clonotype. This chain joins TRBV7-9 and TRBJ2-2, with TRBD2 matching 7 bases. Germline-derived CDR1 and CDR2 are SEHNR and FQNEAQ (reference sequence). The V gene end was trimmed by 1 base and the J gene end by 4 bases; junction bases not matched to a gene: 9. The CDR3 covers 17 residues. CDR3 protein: CASSLVGSGEPTGELFF. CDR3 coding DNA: TGTGCCAGCAGCTTAGTGGGCAGCGGGGAACCCACCGGGGAGCTGTTTTTT.

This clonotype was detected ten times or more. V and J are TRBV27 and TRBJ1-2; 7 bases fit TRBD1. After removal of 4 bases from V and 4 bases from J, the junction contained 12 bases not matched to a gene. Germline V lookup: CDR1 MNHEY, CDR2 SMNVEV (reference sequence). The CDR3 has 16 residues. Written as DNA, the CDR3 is TGTGCCAGCAGTTCAGAACCCTACCGGGACAGCTATGGCTACACCTTC. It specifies CASSSEPYRDSYGYTF.

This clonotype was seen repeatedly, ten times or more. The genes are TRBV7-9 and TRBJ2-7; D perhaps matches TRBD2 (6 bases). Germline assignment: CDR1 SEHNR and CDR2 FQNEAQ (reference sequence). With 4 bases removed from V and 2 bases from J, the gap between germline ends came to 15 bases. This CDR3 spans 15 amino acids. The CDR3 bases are TGTGCCAGCAGCTATAAAGAGGGACTTACCTACGAGCAGTACTTC. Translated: CASSYKEGLTYEQYF.

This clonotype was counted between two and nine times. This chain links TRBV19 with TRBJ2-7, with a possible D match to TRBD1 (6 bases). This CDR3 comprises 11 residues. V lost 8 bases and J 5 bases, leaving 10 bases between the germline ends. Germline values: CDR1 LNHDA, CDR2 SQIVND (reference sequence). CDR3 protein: CASAAGDEQYF. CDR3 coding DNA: TGTGCCAGTGCCGCAGGGGACGAGCAGTACTTC.

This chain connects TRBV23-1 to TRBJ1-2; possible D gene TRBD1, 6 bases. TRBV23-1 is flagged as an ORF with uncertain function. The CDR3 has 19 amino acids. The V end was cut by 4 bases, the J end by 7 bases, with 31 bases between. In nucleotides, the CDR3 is TGCGCCAGCAGTCCGCACGGCCTCGGGGACACCAGCCATTTTTTTGGCTACACCTTC. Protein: CASSPHGLGDTSHFFGYTF.

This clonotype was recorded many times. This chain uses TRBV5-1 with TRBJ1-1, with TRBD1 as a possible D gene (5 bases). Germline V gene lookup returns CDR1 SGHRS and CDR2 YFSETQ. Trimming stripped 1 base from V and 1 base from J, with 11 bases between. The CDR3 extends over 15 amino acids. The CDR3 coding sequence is TGCGCCAGCAGCTTGTTTGGGGGGTCGAACACTGAAGCTTTCTTT. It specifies CASSLFGGSNTEAFF.

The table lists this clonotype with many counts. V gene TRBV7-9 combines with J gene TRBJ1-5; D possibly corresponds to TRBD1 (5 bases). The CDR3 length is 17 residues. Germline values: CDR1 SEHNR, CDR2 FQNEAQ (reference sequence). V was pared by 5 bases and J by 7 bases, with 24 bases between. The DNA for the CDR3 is TGTGCCAGCAGCCAGAGGTCCTGGCAGGGCCGGGTCCAGCCCCAGCATTTT. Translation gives CASSQRSWQGRVQPQHF.

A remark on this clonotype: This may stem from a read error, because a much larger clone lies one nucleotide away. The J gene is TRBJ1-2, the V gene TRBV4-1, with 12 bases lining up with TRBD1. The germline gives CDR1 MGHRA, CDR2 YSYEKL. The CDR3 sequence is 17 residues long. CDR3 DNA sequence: TGCGCCAGCAGCCAAGAGATGGGGACAGGGGGCTCCTATGGCTACGCCTTC. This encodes CASSQEMGTGGSYGYAF.

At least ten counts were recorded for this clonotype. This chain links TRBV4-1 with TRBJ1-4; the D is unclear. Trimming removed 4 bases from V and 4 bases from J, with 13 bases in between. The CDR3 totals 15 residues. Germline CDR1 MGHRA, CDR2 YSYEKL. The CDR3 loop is CASSPGQAINEKLFF. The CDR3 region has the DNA TGCGCCAGCAGCCCCGGGCAGGCGATTAATGAAAAACTGTTTTTT.

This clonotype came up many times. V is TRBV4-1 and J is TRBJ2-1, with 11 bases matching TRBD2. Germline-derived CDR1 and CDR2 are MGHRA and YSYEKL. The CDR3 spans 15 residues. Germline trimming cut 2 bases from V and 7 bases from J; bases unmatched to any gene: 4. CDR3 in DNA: TGCGCCAGCAGCCAATTAGCGGGGGGGCCAAATGAGCAGTTCTTC. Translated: CASSQLAGGPNEQFF.

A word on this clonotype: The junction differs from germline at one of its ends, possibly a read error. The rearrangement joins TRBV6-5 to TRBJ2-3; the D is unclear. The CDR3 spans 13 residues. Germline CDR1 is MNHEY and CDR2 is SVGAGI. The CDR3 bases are TGTGCCTGCAGTTACGCCAACTTGGATACGCAGTATTTT. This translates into CACSYANLDTQYF.